The 11 T cell receptor beta chains below come from one sample, sequenced in a study of T cell repertoires in cytomegalovirus infection. TCRdb re-called the reads with MiXCR, one entry per CDR3 protein. The data contain more than 150,000 distinct CDR3 sequences, under 25% of them singletons. Sequencing used PBMCs. The receptors come from a human donor in good health (CMV status not recorded). Some clones in this sample may be carry-over from other donors' samples.

This clonotype was seen many times. The V call is TRBV6-1, the J call TRBJ1-2, with D uncertain. CDR1 is MNHNS, CDR2 SASEGT, per germline. Trimming took off 2 bases at V and 6 bases at J, with 13 bases between the two ends. The CDR3 is 14 residues long. The CDR3 nucleotides are TGTGCCAGCAGTGAAACGCCGGGTGGTGATGGCTACACCTTC. Residues: CASSETPGGDGYTF.

This clonotype was seen at least ten times. V gene TRBV28 combines with J gene TRBJ2-2, with D maybe TRBD1 (7 bases). This CDR3 is 15 amino acids long. The germline CDR1 and CDR2 sequences are MDHEN and SYDVKM. V lost 3 bases to trimming and J lost 5 bases, with 13 bases between them. The CDR3 nucleotides are TGTGCCAGCAGTTTTCCGGCAGGGGGGACCGGGGAGCTGTTTTTT. Protein: CASSFPAGGTGELFF.

The table lists this clonotype with a few counts. V usage is TRBV27 and J usage is TRBJ2-7; perhaps TRBD1 as D (5 bases). Germline loops: CDR1 MNHEY, CDR2 SMNVEV (reference sequence). V was clipped by 3 bases and J by 4 bases, with 19 bases between them. The CDR3 consists of 16 residues. The CDR3 reads CASSFVGAGIPYEQYF. CDR3 DNA: TGTGCCAGCAGTTTTGTTGGGGCCGGAATCCCTTACGAGCAGTACTTC.

In its sample, this clonotype is medium-sized. This rearrangement joins TRBV7-2 to TRBJ2-1; D ambiguous. This CDR3 has 15 amino acids. V lost 2 bases, J lost 8 bases, and 16 bases lay in between. Per germline, CDR1 SGHTA and CDR2 FQGNSA. The CDR3 sequence is CASSLWKSPGDEQFF. The CDR3 DNA reads TGTGCCAGCAGCTTATGGAAGTCTCCGGGCGATGAGCAGTTCTTC. Variable domain in full (rest from reference TRBV7-2 and TRBJ2-1): GAGVSQSPSNKVTEKGKDVELRCDPISGHTALYWYRQSLGQGLEFLIYFQGNSAPDKSGLPSDRFSAERTGGSVSTLTIQRTQQEDSAVYLCASSLWKSPGDEQFFGPGTRLTVL.

This clonotype was observed a few times. The chain combines TRBV11-2 with TRBJ2-5; D gene unclear. The CDR3 is 11 amino acids. Trimming stripped 0 bases from V and 10 bases from J, with 6 bases between. The germline gives CDR1 SGHAT, CDR2 FQNNGV. The CDR3 nucleotides read TGTGCCAGCAGCTTAGAGCGTTTCCAGTACTTC. It yields the protein CASSLERFQYF.

This clonotype was counted ten times or more. The CDR3 here is CASSKWSGSGGNEQFF. The CDR3 DNA follows: TGTGCCAGCAGCAAGTGGTCCGGGAGCGGGGGGAATGAGCAGTTCTTC. This rearrangement joins TRBV7-2 to TRBJ2-1; 9 nucleotides line up with TRBD2. The V and J ends lost 5 bases and 7 bases, in that order; junction bases with no gene match: 12. Germline V lookup: CDR1 SGHTA, CDR2 FQGNSA. There are 16 residues in the CDR3.

This clonotype was observed a handful of times. The rearrangement uses TRBV6-5 and TRBJ2-1, with 9 bases lining up with TRBD2. The ends lost 0 bases at V and 4 bases at J; junction bases unmatched: 4. Looked up from germline, CDR1 is MNHEY and CDR2 is SVGAGI. The CDR3 totals 16 residues. The CDR3 loop reads CASSYSTSGKYNEQFF. As DNA, the CDR3 is TGTGCCAGCAGTTACTCGACTAGCGGAAAATACAATGAGCAGTTCTTC.

Many counts were recorded for this clonotype. V is TRBV28 and J is TRBJ1-4; unclear D gene. Germline lookup yields CDR1 MDHEN and CDR2 SYDVKM. With 6 bases removed from V and 8 bases from J, the gap between germline ends came to 10 bases. The CDR3 runs 12 residues. Here the CDR3 DNA reads TGTGCCAGCAGGCTAGGGCCGGAAAAACTGTTTTTT. This translates into CASRLGPEKLFF.

This chain links TRBV28 with TRBJ2-3; the match to TRBD2 covers 11 bases. The CDR3 sequence is 16 residues long. Germline values: CDR1 MDHEN, CDR2 SYDVKM. V gave up 3 bases and J gave up 1 base; unmatched junction bases: 3. The CDR3 bases are TGTGCCAGCAGTTTCCCGACTAGCGGGGGCACAGATACGCAGTATTTT. Translated: CASSFPTSGGTDTQYF.

This clonotype appeared many times. V usage is TRBV7-6 and J usage is TRBJ1-1, with unresolved D. Germline V lookup: CDR1 SGHVS, CDR2 FNYEAQ. V lost 4 bases and J 3 bases, leaving 9 bases between the germline ends. This CDR3 region has 13 residues. This chain's CDR3 is CASSSAEDTEAFF. The CDR3 DNA sequence: TGTGCCAGCAGCTCCGCGGAGGACACTGAAGCTTTCTTT.

The rearrangement links TRBV12-3 or TRBV12-4 to TRBJ1-5, with D uncertain. This CDR3 is built from 12 residues. V dropped 5 bases and J dropped 6 bases, with 8 bases sitting between them. In DNA form, the CDR3 reads TGTGCCAGCAGTCTTCAGTTTCAGCCCCAGCATTTT. This gives the protein CASSLQFQPQHF.